The 7 T cell receptor beta chains below all came from one sample that was sequenced in a study of patients and donors after allogeneic stem cell transplantation. TCRdb processed the RT-PCR reads anew with MiXCR; each CDR3 protein has one entry. Among more than 850,000 distinct CDR3 sequences, more than 15% were seen once, and the ten largest hold 5% to 7.5%. What was sequenced was blood, either unsorted or a sorted T cell fraction (not recorded which). These receptors were obtained from a human donor who was either an allogeneic HSCT recipient or a stem cell or donor lymphocyte infusion donor (not recorded which). It is not recorded whose cells these are; they may come from a transplant donor.

The J gene is TRBJ2-6, the V gene TRBV24-1; D gene ambiguous. V lost 9 bases and J lost 0, with 11 bases in between. Germline V gene lookup returns CDR1 KGHDR and CDR2 SFDVKD. This CDR3 has 15 amino acids. CDR3 residues: CATGDGLSGANVLTF. CDR3 nucleotides: TGTGCCACCGGGGATGGGCTCTCTGGGGCCAACGTCCTGACTTTC.

This clonotype was seen ten or more times. The CDR3 here is CASSQELAGGLGYTF. Here the CDR3 DNA reads TGCGCCAGCAGCCAAGAGCTCGCAGGGGGCTTGGGCTACACCTTC. This rearrangement joins TRBV4-3 to TRBJ1-2, with TRBD1 matching 8 bases. V shed 0 bases and J 8 bases; nucleotides not matched to a gene: 8. Germline V gene data show CDR1 as LGHNA and CDR2 as YSLEER. This CDR3 comprises 15 residues.

The chain is built from TRBV4-1 and TRBJ2-2; D perhaps matches TRBD2 (6 bases). Germline CDR1 is MGHRA and CDR2 is YSYEKL. The CDR3 covers 16 residues. Trimming cost V 2 bases and J 0 bases, with 10 bases left between them. The CDR3 nucleotides are TGCGCCAGCAGCCAAAGGGGACTCGCGAACACCGGGGAGCTGTTTTTT. Amino acid sequence: CASSQRGLANTGELFF.

This clonotype was counted many times. The V call is TRBV18, the J call TRBJ2-3; 7 bases are a match to TRBD1. Germline V lookup: CDR1 KGHSH, CDR2 LQKENI. With 3 bases clipped from V and 6 bases from J, the junction kept 9 bases outside the gene matches. This CDR3 is 15 amino acids long. The CDR3 loop is CASSPQTGYLDTQYF. The CDR3 DNA reads as TGTGCCAGCTCACCTCAGACAGGGTATTTGGATACGCAGTATTTT.

The table lists this clonotype with a few counts. The chain is built from TRBV4-3 and TRBJ2-2; D is undetermined. Per germline, CDR1 LGHNA and CDR2 YSLEER. The CDR3 contains 15 residues. Deletions cut 6 bases from V and 2 bases from J, with 13 bases between. The CDR3 DNA is TGCGCCAGCAGGGTTTTGGGTCCCAACACCGGGGAGCTGTTTTTT. Amino acids: CASRVLGPNTGELFF.

This clonotype was picked up a small number of times. The chain is built from TRBV20-1 and TRBJ1-2; 10 bases are a match to TRBD1. V dropped 3 bases and J dropped 8; count of bases not matched to a gene: 9. Looked up from germline, CDR1 is DFQATT and CDR2 is SNEGSKA (reference sequence). There are 14 residues in the CDR3. CDR3 in amino acids: CSASMTGGLGGYTF. Written as DNA, the CDR3 is TGCAGTGCTAGTATGACAGGGGGCTTAGGAGGCTACACCTTC.

The chain is built from TRBV15 and TRBJ2-7; TRBD1 matches at 8 bases. V trimming: 1 base; J trimming: 2 bases; junction bases outside the gene matches: 7. CDR1 is LNHNV and CDR2 is YYDKDF in the germline V gene (reference sequence). The CDR3 extends over 16 amino acids. CDR3 protein: CATSRGKQGVAYEQYF. The CDR3 DNA reads TGTGCCACCAGCAGAGGGAAACAGGGGGTAGCCTACGAGCAGTACTTC.